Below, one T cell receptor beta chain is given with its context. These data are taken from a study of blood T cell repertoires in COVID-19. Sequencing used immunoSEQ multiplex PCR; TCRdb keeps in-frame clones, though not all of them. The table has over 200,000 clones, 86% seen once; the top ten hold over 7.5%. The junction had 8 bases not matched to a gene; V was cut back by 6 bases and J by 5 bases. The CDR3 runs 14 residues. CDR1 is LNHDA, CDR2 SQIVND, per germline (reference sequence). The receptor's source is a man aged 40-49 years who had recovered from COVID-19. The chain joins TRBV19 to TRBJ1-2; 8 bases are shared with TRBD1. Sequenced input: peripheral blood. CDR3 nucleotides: TGTGCCAGTAGGCCCCAGGGGGCAACGTATGGCTACACCTTC. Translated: CASRPQGATYGYTF. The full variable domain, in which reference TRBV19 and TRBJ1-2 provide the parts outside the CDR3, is DGGITQSPKYLFRKEGQNVTLSCEQNLNHDAMYWYRQDPGQGLRLIYYSQIVNDFQKGDIAEGYSVSREKKESFPLTVTSAQKNPTAFYLCASRPQGATYGYTFGSGTRLTVV.